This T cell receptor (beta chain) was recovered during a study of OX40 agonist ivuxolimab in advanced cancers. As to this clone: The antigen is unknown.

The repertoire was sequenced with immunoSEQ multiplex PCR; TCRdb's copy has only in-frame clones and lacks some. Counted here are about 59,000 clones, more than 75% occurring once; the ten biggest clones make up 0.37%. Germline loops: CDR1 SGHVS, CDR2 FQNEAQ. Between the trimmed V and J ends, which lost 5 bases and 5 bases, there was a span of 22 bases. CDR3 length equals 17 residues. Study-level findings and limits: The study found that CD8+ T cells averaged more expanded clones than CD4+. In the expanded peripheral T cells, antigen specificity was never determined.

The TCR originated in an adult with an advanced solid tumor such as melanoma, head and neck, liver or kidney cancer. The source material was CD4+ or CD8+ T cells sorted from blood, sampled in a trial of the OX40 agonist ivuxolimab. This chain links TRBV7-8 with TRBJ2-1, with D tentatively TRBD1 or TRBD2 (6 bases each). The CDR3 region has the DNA TGTGCCAGCAGCCTATTCGGAGGGGGAGGAATCGACAATGAGCAGTTCTTC. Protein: CASSLFGGGGIDNEQFF. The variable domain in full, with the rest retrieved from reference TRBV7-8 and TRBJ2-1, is GAGVSQSPRYKVAKRGQDVALRCDPISGHVSLFWYQQALGQGPEFLTYFQNEAQLDKSGLPSDRFFAERPEGSVSTLKIQRTQQEDSAVYLCASSLFGGGGIDNEQFFGPGTRLTVL.